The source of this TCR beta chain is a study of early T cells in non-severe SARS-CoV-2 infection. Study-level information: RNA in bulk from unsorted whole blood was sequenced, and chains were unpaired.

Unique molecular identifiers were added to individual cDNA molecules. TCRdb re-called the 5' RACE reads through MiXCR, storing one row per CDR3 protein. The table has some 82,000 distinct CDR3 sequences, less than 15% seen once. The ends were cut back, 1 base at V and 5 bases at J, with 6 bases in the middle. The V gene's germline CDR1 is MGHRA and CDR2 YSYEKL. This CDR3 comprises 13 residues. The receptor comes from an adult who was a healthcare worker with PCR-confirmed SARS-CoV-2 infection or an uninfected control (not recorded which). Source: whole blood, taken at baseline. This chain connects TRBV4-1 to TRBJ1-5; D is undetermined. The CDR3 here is CASSQATHQPQHF. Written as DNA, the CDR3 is TGCGCCAGCAGCCAAGCGACTCATCAGCCCCAGCATTTT.